The sequence of this T cell receptor (beta chain) was determined in a study of T cell repertoires in cytomegalovirus infection. TCRdb independently ran MiXCR on the reads; one entry per CDR3 protein. Seen here are hundreds of thousands of distinct CDR3 sequences, 15% to 20% observed once, and the top ten hold approximately 12%. Worth noting for this clonotype: At one of its ends the junction is not consistent with the germline gene, which may arise from a read error.

Looked up from germline, CDR1 is SEHNR and CDR2 is FQNEAQ (reference sequence). The CDR3 consists of 8 residues. This receptor was taken from a human donor in good health (CMV status not recorded). Some clones in this sample may be carry-over from other donors' samples. This rearrangement joins TRBV7-9 to TRBJ1-2; D gene ambiguous. The specimen was PBMCs. This chain's CDR3 is CASSTELF. The CDR3 coding sequence is TGTGCCAGCAGTACAGAGCTCTTC.